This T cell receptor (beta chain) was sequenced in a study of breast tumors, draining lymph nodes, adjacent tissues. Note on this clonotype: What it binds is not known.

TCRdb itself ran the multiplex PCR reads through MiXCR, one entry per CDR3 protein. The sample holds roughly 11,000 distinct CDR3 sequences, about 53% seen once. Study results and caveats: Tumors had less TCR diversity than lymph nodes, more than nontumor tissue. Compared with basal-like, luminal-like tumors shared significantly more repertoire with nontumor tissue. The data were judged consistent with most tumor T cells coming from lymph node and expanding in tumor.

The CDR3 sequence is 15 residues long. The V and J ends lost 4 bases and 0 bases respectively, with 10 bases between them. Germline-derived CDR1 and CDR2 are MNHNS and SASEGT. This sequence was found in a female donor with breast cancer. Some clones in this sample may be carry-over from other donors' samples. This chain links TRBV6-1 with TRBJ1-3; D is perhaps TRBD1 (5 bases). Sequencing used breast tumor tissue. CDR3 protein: CASSVDGASGNTIYF. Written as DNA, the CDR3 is TGTGCCAGCAGTGTTGACGGGGCCTCTGGAAACACCATATATTTT.